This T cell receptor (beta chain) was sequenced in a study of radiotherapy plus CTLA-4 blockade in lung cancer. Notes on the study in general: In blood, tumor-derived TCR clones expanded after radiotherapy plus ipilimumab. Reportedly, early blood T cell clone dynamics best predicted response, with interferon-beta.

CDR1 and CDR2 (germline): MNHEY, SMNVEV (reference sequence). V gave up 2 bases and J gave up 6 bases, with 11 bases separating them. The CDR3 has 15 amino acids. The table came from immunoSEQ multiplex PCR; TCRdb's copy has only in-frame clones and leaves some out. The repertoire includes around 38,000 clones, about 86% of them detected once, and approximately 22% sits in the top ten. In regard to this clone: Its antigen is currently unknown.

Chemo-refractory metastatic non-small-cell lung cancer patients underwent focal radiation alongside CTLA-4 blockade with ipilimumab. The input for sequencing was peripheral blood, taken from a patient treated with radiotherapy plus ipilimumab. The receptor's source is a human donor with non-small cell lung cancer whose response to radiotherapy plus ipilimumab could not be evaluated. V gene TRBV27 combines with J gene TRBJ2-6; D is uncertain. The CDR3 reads CASSLGSVAANVLTF. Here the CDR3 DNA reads TGTGCCAGCAGTTTAGGCAGTGTCGCGGCCAACGTCCTGACTTTC.